The 3 T cell receptor beta chains reported below all come from one sample, sequenced in a study of blood T cell repertoires in COVID-19. Sequencing used immunoSEQ multiplex PCR; TCRdb keeps in-frame clones, though not all of them. The sample lists 84,000 or so clones; roughly 80% were seen once. Specimen: peripheral blood. The receptor set was obtained from a woman over 75 with acute or convalescent COVID-19.

The chain uses TRBV15 and TRBJ1-2, with a tentative D call TRBD1 (5 bases). The germline V gene encodes CDR1 LNHNV and CDR2 YYDKDF (reference sequence). V was pared by 2 bases and J by 3 bases, with 16 bases between. The length of the CDR3 is 16 residues. The DNA of the CDR3 is TGTGCCACCAGCAGAAAGGAGAGCAGGGTGGACTATGGCTACACCTTC. Its translation is CATSRKESRVDYGYTF.

This clone was counted a single time. The chain has TRBV6-2 or TRBV6-3 and TRBJ2-2; the match to TRBD2 covers 8 bases. Unmatched junction bases numbered 14, after V lost 2 bases and J lost 15 bases. This CDR3 has 15 amino acids. Germline CDR1 MNHEY, CDR2 SVGEGT. CDR3 loop: CASSYESSGPRSLFF. CDR3 in DNA: TGTGCCAGCAGTTACGAATCTAGCGGGCCCCGGAGTTTGTTTTTT.

The chain joins TRBV6-1 to TRBJ1-2; TRBD1 is a possible D gene (6 bases). The CDR3 spans 13 residues. CDR1 is MNHNS, CDR2 SASEGT, per germline. Trimming cost V 3 bases and J 4 bases, with 9 bases left between them. The CDR3 loop reads CASSDRTAYGYTF. For the CDR3, the DNA is TGTGCCAGCAGTGATCGGACAGCCTATGGCTACACCTTC.